The entry below describes one TCR beta chain. This entry is derived from a study of blood T cell repertoires in COVID-19. This table comes from immunoSEQ multiplex PCR, and its TCRdb copy is limited to in-frame clones, with some not included. The table records 200,000 or so clones, about 86% of them present only once. Material for sequencing was PBMCs or T cells enriched from blood (not recorded which). The clonotype comes from a man aged 40-49 years who had recovered from COVID-19.

This CDR3 is CAWSVTGTGGHFGYTF. DNA of the CDR3: TGTGCCTGGAGTGTAACCGGGACAGGGGGGCATTTTGGCTACACCTTC. V and J are TRBV30 and TRBJ1-2; 11 nucleotides align to TRBD1. There are 16 residues in the CDR3. V gave up 0 bases and J gave up 7 bases; unmatched junction bases: 10. Germline V CDR1 and CDR2: GTSNPN, SVGIG (reference sequence).